The 29 T cell receptor beta chains in this list originate from one sample, sequenced in a study of blood T cell repertoires in COVID-19. The data were produced by immunoSEQ multiplex PCR, yet TCRdb's version contains in-frame clones alone and is incomplete. The sample carries about half a million clones, 70% to 90% recorded once. The sequenced material came from peripheral blood. Every receptor here comes from a human donor in a cohort sampled during active COVID-19.

The V and J genes are TRBV27 and TRBJ2-7; D may be TRBD2 (6 bases). V was cut by 4 bases and J by 3 bases, with 16 bases left in between. Germline values: CDR1 MNHEY, CDR2 SMNVEV (reference sequence). CDR3 length: 15 residues. The CDR3 nucleotides read TGTGCCAGCAGTTCTCGCGGGACCTACGTCTACGAGCAGTACTTC. Translating gives CASSSRGTYVYEQYF.

This chain uses TRBV30 with TRBJ2-5; TRBD2 is a possible D gene (5 bases). V was shortened by 0 bases and J by 2 bases, with 10 bases between the two germline ends. The CDR3 contains 14 residues. The germline V gene has CDR1 GTSNPN and CDR2 SVGIG (reference sequence). The CDR3 protein is CAWSVSGSQETQYF. The CDR3 DNA is TGTGCCTGGAGTGTTTCGGGGTCACAAGAGACCCAGTACTTC.

The CDR3 loop is CAWSQTGGANVLTF. CDR3 sequence (DNA): TGTGCCTGGAGCCAGACGGGTGGGGCCAACGTCCTGACTTTC. The chain has TRBV30 and TRBJ2-6; D unclear. This CDR3 contains 14 residues. V was cut by 3 bases and J by 3 bases, with 9 bases left in between. Germline CDR1 and CDR2: GTSNPN and SVGIG (reference sequence).

The chain links TRBV3-1 (or the pseudogene TRBV3-2) to TRBJ1-2; D is ambiguous. Germline V gene lookup returns CDR1 LGHDT and CDR2 YNNKEL (reference sequence). The CDR3 has 14 residues. The V end lost 1 base, the J end lost 7 bases, and 13 bases lay between the germline ends. The CDR3 DNA reads TGTGCCAGCAGCCAAGTTTCTGCAGGCTTTGGCTACACCTTC. This codes for CASSQVSAGFGYTF.

The gene calls are TRBV19 and TRBJ2-1, with a weak D call TRBD2 (5 bases). Germline-derived CDR1 and CDR2 are LNHDA and SQIVND (reference sequence). This CDR3 contains 13 residues. Trimming took off 5 bases at V and 6 bases at J, with 11 bases between the two ends. The CDR3 DNA reads TGTGCCAGTAGTGTACTAGGCAGCAATGAGCAGTTCTTC. Its translation: CASSVLGSNEQFF.

For the CDR3, the DNA is TGTGCCACCTCTCCTACCGGGACAGGAGGATCCTACGAGCAGTACTTC. It is translated as CATSPTGTGGSYEQYF. V usage is TRBV19 and J usage is TRBJ2-7, with 8 bases fitting TRBD1. Germline assignment: CDR1 LNHDA and CDR2 SQIVND (reference sequence). V shed 10 bases and J 1 base; nucleotides not matched to a gene: 15. The CDR3 spans 16 residues.

This clone was observed a few times. The chain joins TRBV2 to TRBJ2-6; 10 bases agree with TRBD2. The CDR3 contains 19 residues. The V segment lost 6 bases and the J segment 0 bases; nucleotides outside the gene matches: 11. Germline V gives CDR1 SNHLY, CDR2 FYNNEI. CDR3 sequence: CASRELLAGAISGANVLTF. For the CDR3, the DNA is TGTGCCAGCAGGGAGCTCCTAGCGGGGGCTATCTCTGGGGCCAACGTCCTGACTTTC.

The gene calls are TRBV20-1 and TRBJ1-5; maybe TRBD1 (6 bases). Germline CDR1 DFQATT, CDR2 SNEGSKA (reference sequence). CDR3 size: 15 residues. With 3 bases removed from V and 2 bases from J, the gap between germline ends came to 14 bases. CDR3 protein: CSASSGGAGNQPQHF. CDR3 DNA sequence: TGCAGTGCTAGTAGCGGGGGGGCAGGCAATCAGCCCCAGCATTTT.

The J gene is TRBJ2-6, the V gene TRBV3-1 (or the pseudogene TRBV3-2); TRBD1 matches at 11 bases. The CDR3 contains 19 residues. With 5 bases clipped from V and 2 bases from J, the junction kept 11 bases outside the gene matches. CDR1 and CDR2 (germline): LGHDT, YNNKEL (reference sequence). CDR3 sequence reads: CASSFAGRDRGTGANVLTF. In nucleotides, the CDR3 is TGTGCCAGCAGCTTTGCAGGTCGGGACAGGGGGACTGGGGCCAACGTCCTGACTTTC.

Of note for this clone: Distinct nucleotide sequences in the sample also encode this CDR3. This chain connects TRBV29-1 to TRBJ2-2; D remains unclear. The CDR3 runs to 14 residues. CDR1 SQVTM and CDR2 ANQGSEA come from the germline V gene. V gave up 4 bases and J gave up 0 bases, with 9 bases separating them. The CDR3 is CSVAGLANTGELFF. The CDR3 nucleotides are TGCAGCGTTGCTGGGCTGGCGAACACCGGGGAGCTGTTTTTT.

V usage is TRBV6-6 and J usage is TRBJ2-2; D might be TRBD2 (5 bases). Germline V CDR1 and CDR2: MNHNY, SVGAGI (reference sequence). Trimming left V 0 bases short and J 3 bases short, with 8 bases between. The CDR3 consists of 15 residues. CDR3 in DNA: TGTGCCAGCAGTTACTCCGGGGTGGACACCGGGGAGCTGTTTTTT. The encoded protein is CASSYSGVDTGELFF.

This clone has only one observation. The chain combines TRBV23-1 with TRBJ1-6; TRBD1 agrees at 10 bases. TRBV23-1 is classed as an ORF, of uncertain function. Trimming at V came to 3 bases and at J to 9 bases, leaving 5 bases not matched to a gene. CDR3 length: 15 amino acids. This CDR3 is CASSHDRGQGSPLHF. The CDR3 nucleotides read TGCGCCAGCAGTCACGACAGGGGGCAGGGTTCACCCCTCCACTTT.

V gene TRBV20-1 combines with J gene TRBJ2-5; TRBD2 is a possible D gene (6 bases). CDR1 and CDR2 from the germline V gene are DFQATT and SNEGSKA (reference sequence). The CDR3 runs 14 residues. Trimming left V 3 bases short and J 3 bases short, with 14 bases between. The CDR3 nucleotides read TGCAGTGCTAGTCGCCCGGGACTTGAAGAGACCCAGTACTTC. Translated: CSASRPGLEETQYF.

This chain links TRBV2 with TRBJ2-5, with D tentatively TRBD1 (6 bases). V was cut by 6 bases and J by 12 bases, with 17 bases left in between. Germline lookup yields CDR1 SNHLY and CDR2 FYNNEI. The CDR3 has 12 residues. CDR3 DNA: TGTGCCAGCAGGCCTCAAACAGGGTCTAAGTACTTC. Amino acids: CASRPQTGSKYF. The complete variable domain, with remaining parts taken from reference TRBV2 and TRBJ2-5, reads EPEVTQTPSHQVTQMGQEVILRCVPISNHLYFYWYRQILGQKVEFLVSFYNNEISEKSEIFDDQFSVERPDGSNFTLKIRSTKLEDSAMYFCASRPQTGSKYFGPGTRLLVL.

This chain uses TRBV30 with TRBJ2-7; D may be TRBD2 (7 bases). The CDR3 is 12 amino acids. The germline gives CDR1 GTSNPN, CDR2 SVGIG (reference sequence). V lost 4 bases and J 12 bases, leaving 19 bases between the germline ends. As DNA, the CDR3 is TGTGCCTGGACCTCCGGGGGGACACGGTTGTACTTC. Residues: CAWTSGGTRLYF. The whole variable domain, filled in from reference TRBV30 and TRBJ2-7, reads SQTIHQWPATLVQPVGSPLSLECTVEGTSNPNLYWYRQAAGRGLQLLFYSVGIGQISSEVPQNLSASRPQDRQFILSSKKLLLSDSGFYLCAWTSGGTRLYFGPGTRLTVT.

J is TRBJ1-1 and V is TRBV6-5; 9 bases fit TRBD1. J gave up 7 bases and V 6 bases, and 6 bases lay outside the gene matches. CDR1 and CDR2 from the germline V gene are MNHEY and SVGAGI. The CDR3 is 13 amino acids. The CDR3 protein is CASRGTGSIEAFF. In DNA form, the CDR3 reads TGTGCCAGCAGGGGGACAGGGAGTATTGAAGCTTTCTTT.

The chain is built from TRBV4-1 and TRBJ1-2; possible D gene TRBD1, 5 bases. Germline lookup yields CDR1 MGHRA and CDR2 YSYEKL. Trimming removed 1 base from V and 4 bases from J, with 16 bases in between. The CDR3 is 16 residues long. The CDR3: CASSQGGRGGSYGYTF. DNA of the CDR3: TGCGCCAGCAGCCAAGGGGGGAGAGGAGGGAGCTATGGCTACACCTTC.

V and J are TRBV9 and TRBJ2-7, with D perhaps matching TRBD1 (5 bases). Between the trimmed V and J ends, which lost 0 bases and 0 bases, there was a span of 10 bases. The CDR3 runs to 15 residues. Germline assignment: CDR1 SGDLS and CDR2 YYNGEE. The DNA of the CDR3 is TGTGCCAGCAGCGTAGAGGACAACCTCTCCTACGAGCAGTACTTC. As protein: CASSVEDNLSYEQYF.

The genes are TRBV5-1 and TRBJ2-1, with TRBD2 matching over 10 bases. Trimming cost V 6 bases and J 6 bases; bases outside gene matches: 3. The CDR3 totals 13 residues. CDR1 is SGHRS and CDR2 is YFSETQ in the germline V gene. CDR3 DNA: TGCGCCAGCAATATAGCGGGAGGCAATGAGCAGTTCTTC. This codes for CASNIAGGNEQFF.

The chain combines TRBV30 with TRBJ2-3, with a possible D match to TRBD1 (5 bases). This CDR3 spans 14 amino acids. Trimming cost V 2 bases and J 6 bases, with 15 bases left between them. The germline gives CDR1 GTSNPN, CDR2 SVGIG (reference sequence). CDR3 in amino acids: CAWSTKGKGDTQYF. The CDR3 coding sequence is TGTGCCTGGAGTACCAAGGGGAAAGGGGATACGCAGTATTTT.

In nucleotides, the CDR3 is TGTGCCAGCAGCAAGAGGCCCCCGGGACAGCTCACACCAGGGCCCTACGAGCAGTACTTC. Residues: CASSKRPPGQLTPGPYEQYF. V is TRBV21-1 and J is TRBJ2-7; the D call of TRBD1 is as the table states it, not checked on the DNA. TRBV21-1 is reported as a pseudogene. The CDR3 is made up of 20 amino acids.

The chain is built from TRBV12-5 and TRBJ1-5; 8 bases align to TRBD1. J gave up 7 bases and V 2 bases, and 13 bases lay outside the gene matches. CDR3 length: 17 amino acids. The germline V gene encodes CDR1 LGHNT and CDR2 FRNRAP. DNA of the CDR3: TGTGCTAGTGGTTTGTGGACAGGGTTAGCTCTCTGGCAGCCCCAGCATTTT. As protein: CASGLWTGLALWQPQHF.

This sequence joins TRBV28 and TRBJ2-1; 7 positions match TRBD1. The CDR3 has 19 residues. Trimming took 6 bases from V and 0 from J; bases not matched to a gene: 17. CDR1 and CDR2 from the germline V gene are MDHEN and SYDVKM. The CDR3 DNA follows: TGTGCCAGCAGAGAAATTACAGGGGTAGGGGCTTCCTCCTACAATGAGCAGTTCTTC. Amino acid sequence: CASREITGVGASSYNEQFF. Together with reference TRBV28 and TRBJ2-1, the CDR3 gives the full variable domain: DVKVTQSSRYLVKRTGEKVFLECVQDMDHENMFWYRQDPGLGLRLIYFSYDVKMKEKGDIPEGYSVSREKKERFSLILESASTNQTSMYLCASREITGVGASSYNEQFFGPGTRLTVL.

The chain links TRBV10-3 to TRBJ2-1; D ambiguous. Trimming took 3 bases from V and 4 from J, leaving 10 bases between them. CDR3 length: 14 amino acids. The germline CDR1 and CDR2 sequences are ENHRY and SYGVKD. The CDR3, as DNA: TGTGCCATCAGTGAAAGCTCGCGGTACAATGAGCAGTTCTTC. This gives the protein CAISESSRYNEQFF.

This clone was recorded a few times. The rearrangement uses TRBV5-1 and TRBJ2-1; 9 bases align to TRBD2. The CDR3 spans 16 residues. Germline lookup yields CDR1 SGHRS and CDR2 YFSETQ. Trimming cost V 3 bases and J 0 bases; bases outside gene matches: 4. The CDR3, as DNA: TGCGCCAGCAGCTCCAATAGCGGGAGCTCCTACAATGAGCAGTTCTTC. It codes for CASSSNSGSSYNEQFF.

This chain uses TRBV7-9 with TRBJ2-7, with D perhaps TRBD1 (7 bases). V shed 0 bases and J shed 5 bases, with 11 bases lying between them. CDR1 is SEHNR and CDR2 is FQNEAQ in the germline V gene (reference sequence). The CDR3 has 14 amino acids. The DNA for the CDR3 is TGTGCCAGCAGCTTAGCCCGGGGGACAGACGAGCAGTACTTC. Amino acids: CASSLARGTDEQYF.

This chain joins TRBV5-4 and TRBJ1-1, with TRBD1 as a possible D gene (5 bases). V gave up 4 bases and J gave up 1 base, with 8 bases separating them. Germline V gene lookup returns CDR1 SGHNT and CDR2 YYREEE (reference sequence). CDR3 length: 13 amino acids. The CDR3 DNA follows: TGTGCCAGCAGCCCTCAGGGGAACACTGAAGCTTTCTTT. Its translation is CASSPQGNTEAFF. Combining the CDR3 with reference TRBV5-4 and TRBJ1-1 gives the whole variable domain ETGVTQSPTHLIKTRGQQVTLRCSSQSGHNTVSWYQQALGQGPQFIFQYYREEENGRGNFPPRFSGLQFPNYSSELNVNALELDDSALYLCASSPQGNTEAFFGQGTRLTVV.

This chain links TRBV6-5 with TRBJ2-3, with a possible D match to TRBD2 (5 bases). CDR1 is MNHEY and CDR2 is SVGAGI in the germline V gene. CDR3 length equals 16 residues. The V end lost 0 bases, the J end lost 0 bases, and 10 bases lay between the germline ends. This chain's CDR3 is CASSYSSRTSTDTQYF. The CDR3 DNA reads TGTGCCAGCAGTTACTCGTCGAGGACTAGCACAGATACGCAGTATTTT.

The V and J genes are TRBV27 and TRBJ2-1, with 10 bases aligning to TRBD2. The CDR3 runs to 14 residues. J gave up 8 bases and V 5 bases, and 6 bases lay outside the gene matches. Germline V gene data show CDR1 as MNHEY and CDR2 as SMNVEV (reference sequence). CDR3 residues: CASSTSGRVHEQFF. As DNA, the CDR3 is TGTGCCAGCAGTACCAGCGGGAGGGTACATGAGCAGTTCTTC.